The entry below gives a single T cell receptor beta chain sequence along with its context. The sample belongs to a study of blood T cell repertoires in COVID-19. Overall study: Specimens from acute and convalescent COVID-19 originated in the United States, Italy and Spain. In each case, the material was cDNA or gDNA derived from T cells, B-cell-depleted T cells, or PBMCs.

The junction had 7 bases not matched to a gene; V was cut back by 1 base and J by 4 bases. Germline CDR1 reads SGHNT; CDR2 reads YENEEA. CDR3 length equals 15 residues. As originally analysed: Researchers report that nucleated cell counts were estimated from reference gene primer amplification. TCRdb's copy holds only in-frame clones and misses some; the assay was immunoSEQ multiplex PCR. That table is the source of V, J and clone size, and D and trimming were worked out from the DNA. The table has approximately 170,000 clones, approximately 86% seen once. Sequencing was done on a sample of peripheral blood. The rearrangement joins TRBV11-3 to TRBJ2-7; 7 bases fit TRBD2. The clonotype originates from a woman at least 80 years old in a cohort sampled during active or convalescent COVID-19. CDR3 coding DNA: TGTGCCAGCAGCTTAGGTAGCGGGTGGGGATACGAGCAGTACTTC. Amino acids: CASSLGSGWGYEQYF.